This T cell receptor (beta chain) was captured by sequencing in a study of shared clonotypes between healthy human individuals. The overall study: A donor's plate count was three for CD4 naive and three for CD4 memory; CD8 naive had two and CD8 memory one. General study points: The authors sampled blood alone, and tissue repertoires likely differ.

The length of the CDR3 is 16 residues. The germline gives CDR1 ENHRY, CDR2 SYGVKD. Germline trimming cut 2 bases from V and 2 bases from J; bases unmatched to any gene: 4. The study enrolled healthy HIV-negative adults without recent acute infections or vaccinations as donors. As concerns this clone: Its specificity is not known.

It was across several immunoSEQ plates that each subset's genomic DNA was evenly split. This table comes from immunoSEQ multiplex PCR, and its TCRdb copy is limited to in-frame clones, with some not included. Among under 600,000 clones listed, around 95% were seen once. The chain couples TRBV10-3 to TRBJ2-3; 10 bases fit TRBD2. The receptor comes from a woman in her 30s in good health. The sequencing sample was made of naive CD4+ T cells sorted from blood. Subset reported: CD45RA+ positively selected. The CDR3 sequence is CAISEGAGGDTDTQYF. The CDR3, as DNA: TGTGCCATCAGTGAGGGAGCGGGAGGGGACACAGATACGCAGTATTTT.